Reported below is one T cell receptor (beta chain). This sample stems from a study of blood T cell repertoires in COVID-19. In the study overall: Samples representing acute and convalescent COVID-19 were sourced from the United States, Italy and Spain. T cells, B-cell-depleted T cells, or PBMCs provided the cDNA or gDNA that served as material.

CDR3 size: 13 residues. Deletions cut 8 bases from V and 0 bases from J, with 9 bases between. CDR1 is MNHEY and CDR2 is SVGAGI in the germline V gene. In the original analysis: Amplifying reference gene primers gave estimates of nucleated cell counts. Libraries were prepared by immunoSEQ multiplex PCR; TCRdb keeps only in-frame clonotypes and omits some of them. V, J and clone size derive from that table, while D and trimming were established from the DNA sequence. The table lists about 300,000 clones, over 75% of them singletons, with roughly 9.1% in the top ten. The sequenced material came from peripheral blood. The sequence was collected from a man younger than 30 with active or convalescent COVID-19. The chain has TRBV6-5 and TRBJ2-3; no firm D call. CDR3 sequence: CASERTSTDTQYF. The CDR3 DNA follows: TGTGCCAGCGAGCGCACTAGCACAGATACGCAGTATTTT.